Here is one T cell receptor (beta chain) with its context. Per the authors' pipeline: Estimation of nucleated cell counts relied on the amplification of reference gene primers. Produced via immunoSEQ multiplex PCR; TCRdb's table is partial and in-frame only. V and J calls and clone size are copied from that table; D and trimming were computed from the DNA. The repertoire holds 60,000 to 85,000 clones, with 80% to 90% as singletons. These data come from a study of blood T cell repertoires in COVID-19. Turning to the study itself: The United States, Italy and Spain supplied acute and convalescent COVID-19 samples. PBMCs, B-cell-depleted T cells, or T cells provided the cDNA or gDNA that made up the material.

J was trimmed by 5 bases and V by 3 bases; bases with no gene match: 9. The CDR3 sequence is 16 residues long. Germline V gives CDR1 SGHRS, CDR2 YFSETQ. Sequenced: peripheral blood. This clonotype originated in a woman aged 55 to 70 with acute or convalescent COVID-19. The chain carries TRBV5-1 and TRBJ1-1; 11 bases match TRBD1. The CDR3 spells CASSYGGQGAMTEAFF. CDR3 nucleotides: TGCGCCAGCAGCTACGGCGGACAGGGGGCCATGACTGAAGCTTTCTTT. Filled out from reference TRBV5-1 and TRBJ1-1, the complete variable domain reads KAGVTQTPRYLIKTRGQQVTLSCSPISGHRSVSWYQQTPGQGLQFLFEYFSETQRNKGNFPGRFSGRQFSNSRSEMNVSTLELGDSALYLCASSYGGQGAMTEAFFGQGTRLTVV.